Listed here are 23 T cell receptor beta chains from one sample, sequenced in a study of spatial heterogeneity in lung cancer. Time point denoted: sample taken at primary tumor resection. TCRdb re-called the 5' RACE reads through MiXCR, storing one row per CDR3 protein. The table lists tens of thousands of distinct CDR3 sequences, roughly 5% of them singletons. The sample consisted of PBMCs, taken at surgery. The receptors were gathered from a male donor with early-stage non-small cell lung cancer.

This clonotype was seen repeatedly, ten times or more. The J gene is TRBJ2-7, the V gene TRBV12-3 or TRBV12-4; D ambiguous. This CDR3 comprises 15 residues. With 3 bases removed from V and 0 bases from J, the gap between germline ends came to 12 bases. The CDR3 DNA reads as TGTGCCAGCAGTTTGTGGCTATCATCCTCCTACGAGCAGTACTTC. Amino acids: CASSLWLSSSYEQYF.

This clonotype was detected many times. The rearrangement joins TRBV9 to TRBJ2-5; D possibly matches TRBD1 or TRBD2 (5 bases each). The V gene lost 4 bases and the J gene lost 3 bases, with 16 bases spanning the gap. Germline V lookup: CDR1 SGDLS, CDR2 YYNGEE. This CDR3 has 15 amino acids. CDR3 region: CASSSLGVVKETQYF. The CDR3, as DNA: TGTGCCAGCAGCTCCTTGGGGGTTGTAAAAGAGACCCAGTACTTC.

This clonotype was counted at least ten times. The rearrangement links TRBV5-4 to TRBJ2-7; D unresolved. The CDR3 consists of 13 residues. The germline V and J ends were trimmed by 0 bases and 3 bases, with 7 bases remaining between them. Germline assignment: CDR1 SGHNT and CDR2 YYREEE (reference sequence). The CDR3 DNA reads TGTGCCAGCAGCTTGGACTCCCGCTACGAGCAGTACTTC. Translated: CASSLDSRYEQYF.

This clonotype turned up a few times. The gene calls are TRBV5-4 and TRBJ2-5; 7 nucleotides line up with TRBD2. Looked up from germline, CDR1 is SGHNT and CDR2 is YYREEE (reference sequence). Unmatched junction bases numbered 5, after V lost 4 bases and J lost 5 bases. This CDR3 region has 13 residues. DNA for the CDR3: TGTGCCAGCAGCGAGGGACTACGGGAGACCCAGTACTTC. This sequence encodes CASSEGLRETQYF.

As concerns this clonotype: Since a much larger clone is just one base distant, this may be a read error. The chain couples TRBV7-9 to TRBJ2-5, with D possibly TRBD2 on 6 matching bases. Per germline, CDR1 SEHNR and CDR2 FQNEAQ (reference sequence). The CDR3 is 14 amino acids. CDR3 DNA sequence: TGTGCCGGCAGCTCGCGACTAGTGGAGGAGACCCAGTACTTC. It is translated as CAGSSRLVEETQYF.

This clonotype was seen at least ten times. The chain employs TRBV29-1 and TRBJ2-5; 8 nucleotides line up with TRBD2. V trimming: 7 bases; J trimming: 10 bases; junction bases outside the gene matches: 23. Germline V gene data show CDR1 as SQVTM and CDR2 as ANQGSEA. The CDR3 sequence is 16 residues long. CDR3 sequence: CSAQGRPTSALGVQYF. The CDR3 bases are TGCAGCGCTCAAGGTCGGCCGACTAGCGCCTTAGGGGTCCAGTACTTC.

There are many counts of this clonotype. The genes are TRBV3-1 and TRBJ1-1, with D maybe TRBD1 (5 bases). CDR1 is LGHDT, CDR2 YNNKEL, per germline (reference sequence). V lost 6 bases and J 6 bases, leaving 14 bases between the germline ends. The CDR3 has 13 amino acids. The CDR3 protein is CASRQTVLSEAFF. CDR3 in DNA: TGTGCCAGCAGGCAGACAGTCTTGTCTGAAGCTTTCTTT.

There are many counts of this clonotype. One end of the junction fails to match germline, which may point to a read error. The chain links TRBV7-7 to TRBJ2-5; 7 bases match TRBD2. The CDR3 contains 16 residues. Per germline, CDR1 SSHAT and CDR2 FNYEAQ (reference sequence). The CDR3 here is CASSEGLVWSGETQYF. The DNA for the CDR3 is TGTGCTAGCAGCGAAGGACTAGTTTGGAGCGGAGAGACCCAGTACTTC.

Note on this clonotype: This may stem from a read error, because a much larger clone lies one nucleotide away. This chain uses TRBV7-6 with TRBJ2-7; no clear D. Trimming cost V 2 bases and J 3 bases, with 8 bases left between them. The germline V gene has CDR1 SGHVS and CDR2 FNYEAQ. The CDR3 runs to 13 residues. The CDR3 DNA sequence: TGTGCCAGCAGCTTAAGTTATTTCTACGAGCAGTACTTC. Translation gives CASSLSYFYEQYF.

This clonotype came up many times. The chain links TRBV12-3 or TRBV12-4 to TRBJ2-2; 12 bases map to TRBD2. The CDR3 has 15 residues. J gave up 5 bases and V 2 bases, and 0 bases lay outside the gene matches. CDR3 sequence (DNA): TGTGCCAGCAGTTTACTAGCGGGAGGGACCGGGGAGCTGTTTTTT. This encodes CASSLLAGGTGELFF.

Only a few counts were recorded for this clonotype. The chain is built from TRBV20-1 and TRBJ2-1, with 10 positions matching TRBD2. J lost 5 bases, V lost 6 bases, and 10 bases had no gene match. The CDR3 is made up of 15 amino acids. CDR1 and CDR2 (germline): DFQATT, SNEGSKA (reference sequence). The CDR3 loop reads CSAPASGSFNNEQFF. The DNA for the CDR3 is TGCAGTGCGCCGGCTAGCGGGAGTTTTAACAATGAGCAGTTCTTC.

This clonotype was detected ten times or more. V gene TRBV6-1 combines with J gene TRBJ2-7; the match to TRBD2 covers 8 bases. This CDR3 has 13 amino acids. In germline, CDR1 is MNHNS, CDR2 SASEGT. Trimming removed 3 bases from V and 6 bases from J; junction bases left unmatched: 4. CDR3 region: CASSDGGRSEQYF. In nucleotides, the CDR3 is TGTGCCAGCAGTGACGGCGGGAGGTCCGAGCAGTACTTC.

This clonotype was detected ten times or more. The genes are TRBV18 and TRBJ2-2; D not certain. Germline-derived CDR1 and CDR2 are KGHSH and LQKENI. This CDR3 comprises 15 residues. V was shortened by 1 base and J by 2 bases, with 8 bases between the two germline ends. CDR3 region: CASSPRAENTGELFF. In DNA, the CDR3 is TGTGCCAGCTCACCACGGGCAGAAAACACCGGGGAGCTGTTTTTT.

This clonotype was observed a few times. The chain employs TRBV11-2 and TRBJ2-1; tentatively, D is TRBD2 (5 bases). The CDR3 is made up of 12 amino acids. Germline V gene lookup returns CDR1 SGHAT and CDR2 FQNNGV. With 5 bases removed from V and 9 bases from J, the gap between germline ends came to 11 bases. In DNA form, the CDR3 reads TGTGCCAGCAGCCCCGGAGGCGGTGAGCAGTTCTTC. This codes for CASSPGGGEQFF.

This clonotype was recorded many times. The chain carries TRBV7-2 and TRBJ1-2; no clear D gene. The germline CDR1 and CDR2 sequences are SGHTA and FQGNSA. This CDR3 comprises 14 residues. Trimming pared 1 base from V and 5 bases from J, leaving 11 bases between. This chain's CDR3 is CASSLGVTDYGYTF. Here the CDR3 DNA reads TGTGCCAGCAGCTTAGGGGTGACGGATTATGGCTACACCTTC. The full variable domain, with the rest looked up from reference TRBV7-2 and TRBJ1-2, is GAGVSQSPSNKVTEKGKDVELRCDPISGHTALYWYRQSLGQGLEFLIYFQGNSAPDKSGLPSDRFSAERTGGSVSTLTIQRTQQEDSAVYLCASSLGVTDYGYTFGSGTRLTVV.

This clonotype was found many times. This rearrangement joins TRBV6-1 to TRBJ1-1; no definite D call. Germline values: CDR1 MNHNS, CDR2 SASEGT. Deletions cut 8 bases from V and 5 bases from J, with 15 bases between. This CDR3 is 13 amino acids long. DNA of the CDR3: TGTGCCAGCGGCGAGATGGTAGTGACTGAAGCTTTCTTT. This sequence encodes CASGEMVVTEAFF.

Many counts were recorded for this clonotype. The chain has TRBV5-6 and TRBJ1-1, with D unclear. Germline loops: CDR1 SGHDT, CDR2 YYEEEE. The CDR3 is made up of 16 amino acids. Trimming took 4 bases from V and 0 from J, leaving 16 bases between them. The CDR3 DNA follows: TGTGCCAGCAGCGACATGATTGCCAGGTTGAACACTGAAGCTTTCTTT. Its protein is CASSDMIARLNTEAFF.

This clonotype was seen at least ten times. The chain joins TRBV4-3 to TRBJ1-2; D ambiguous. The germline V and J ends were trimmed by 3 bases and 0 bases, with 11 bases remaining between them. CDR1 and CDR2 from the germline V gene are LGHNA and YSLEER. The CDR3 covers 15 residues. Here the CDR3 DNA reads TGCGCCAGCAGCCACTCCCAGTATCCTAACTATGGCTACACCTTC. It encodes CASSHSQYPNYGYTF.

This clonotype showed up many times. The V gene is TRBV2, the J gene TRBJ2-2; no firm D call. CDR1 is SNHLY and CDR2 is FYNNEI in the germline V gene. The CDR3 length is 18 residues. V shed 4 bases and J shed 2 bases, with 20 bases lying between them. The CDR3 loop is CASSVASMGGRNTGELFF. As DNA, the CDR3 is TGTGCCAGCAGTGTAGCATCAATGGGCGGCAGAAACACCGGGGAGCTGTTTTTT. Drawing the rest from reference TRBV2 and TRBJ2-2, the complete variable domain is EPEVTQTPSHQVTQMGQEVILRCVPISNHLYFYWYRQILGQKVEFLVSFYNNEISEKSEIFDDQFSVERPDGSNFTLKIRSTKLEDSAMYFCASSVASMGGRNTGELFFGEGSRLTVL.

This clonotype was seen a handful of times. The chain has TRBV18 and TRBJ2-1, with unresolved D. V lost 8 bases and J lost 6, with 11 bases in between. There are 12 residues in the CDR3. Looked up from germline, CDR1 is KGHSH and CDR2 is LQKENI. CDR3 region: CASRTPGNEQFF. CDR3 bases: TGTGCCAGCCGCACCCCCGGCAATGAGCAGTTCTTC.

This clonotype occurred many times. For the CDR3, the DNA is TGTGCCAGCAGCCGTACAGGGAATCGGAACGAGCAGTACTTC. It translates to CASSRTGNRNEQYF. The chain joins TRBV11-1 to TRBJ2-7, with TRBD1 as a possible D gene (6 bases). Germline values: CDR1 SGHAT, CDR2 FQDESV (reference sequence). The CDR3 length is 14 residues. V was clipped by 5 bases and J by 5 bases, with 16 bases between them.

This clonotype came up many times. This chain connects TRBV28 to TRBJ2-7, with 9 bases fitting TRBD2. The CDR3 totals 13 residues. The V gene's germline CDR1 is MDHEN and CDR2 SYDVKM. With 8 bases clipped from V and 1 base from J, the junction kept 3 bases outside the gene matches. The CDR3 DNA reads as TGTGCCAGCGGGACTAGCCCTTCCTACGAGCAGTACTTC. This encodes CASGTSPSYEQYF.

The table lists this clonotype with many counts. The chain couples TRBV10-3 to TRBJ2-3; the D gene could be TRBD1 or TRBD2 (5 bases each). The CDR3 length is 18 residues. Germline V gene lookup returns CDR1 ENHRY and CDR2 SYGVKD. Trimming cost V 2 bases and J 1 base, with 19 bases left between them. CDR3 region: CAISEVAEGSARTDTQYF. CDR3 bases: TGTGCCATCAGTGAGGTAGCCGAGGGGTCGGCACGCACAGATACGCAGTATTTT.